This T cell receptor beta chain was identified during a study of blood T cells in healthy people across ages. Germline assignment: CDR1 MGHDK and CDR2 SYGVNS. The CDR3 consists of 15 residues. Trimming shortened V by 1 base and J by 3 bases, and 13 bases separated the two germline ends. Sample-barcoded 5' priming and a J-beta primer mix drove a second PCR of 7 to 11 cycles. TCRdb ran MiXCR on the 5' RACE reads and lists one entry per CDR3 protein. This sample yields 800,000 to 900,000 distinct CDR3 sequences, of which 60% to 80% are seen a single time; approximately 30% belongs to the top ten. Total RNA was extracted at no less than 6 micrograms per sample.

The material sequenced was blood. This TCR was recovered from a man aged 30 to 39 in good health. This sequence joins TRBV25-1 and TRBJ2-7; the D gene is possibly TRBD1 (6 bases). CDR3 in amino acids: CASSEWEQGNYEQYF. The CDR3, as DNA: TGTGCCAGCAGTGAATGGGAACAGGGAAACTACGAGCAGTACTTC.